The rows below give T cell receptor beta chains drawn from one sample of a study of long-term antiretroviral therapy in people with HIV. Profiled with immunoSEQ multiplex PCR; TCRdb holds only in-frame clones, not every one. Seen here are about 12,000 clones, about 73% observed once, and the top ten hold more than 10%. Sequenced here: unsorted PBMCs, sampled 3 to 3.3 years before starting antiretroviral therapy. The receptor set was obtained from a man aged 40-49 years with HIV. Each CDR3 is given without its conserved first and last residue. Clone size is shown for a subset of rows, as once, few, many or a class of expanded clone.

>TRBJ2-1|TRBV7-8|few
ASSWHQLSRNEQF
>TRBJ2-2|TRBV5-6|NA
ASSLNSGRVGELF
>TRBJ2-7|TRBV9|NA
ASSDGTGDYEQY
>TRBJ1-2|TRBV28|NA
ASSSQGAGDYGYT
>TRBJ2-1|TRBV27|NA
ASSYPTGRYNEQF
>TRBJ1-2|TRBV30|NA
ACRDSHYGYT
>TRBJ2-7|TRBV18|NA
ASSPPPGTPRPYEQY
>TRBJ2-4|TRBV5-6|NA
ASSLAGGSKNIQY
>TRBJ2-2|TRBV25-1|NA
ASSSRDHDTGELF
>TRBJ2-1|TRBV7-9|NA
ASSLGAKNEQF
>TRBJ2-7|TRBV15|medium-sized
ATSRDRGGPSLEQY
>TRBJ1-3|TRBV7-2|NA
ASSPQRTVSGNTIY
>TRBJ2-1|TRBV27|medium-sized
ASSFPQGRYNEQF
>TRBJ2-5|TRBV5-4|NA
ASSTPGGETQY
>TRBJ1-1|TRBV4-2|NA
ASSPHPDTEAF
>TRBJ2-4|TRBV5-1|NA
ASSLDSVKNIQY
>TRBJ2-2|TRBV5-1|NA
ASSLTGTNRANTGELF
>TRBJ1-3|TRBV5-1|NA
ASSLGGAGNTIY
>TRBJ2-7|TRBV5-1|NA
ASSFRASPYEQY
>TRBJ2-7|TRBV19|NA
ASSIGTAREQY
>TRBJ1-2|TRBV4-2|NA
ASSQNGYT
>TRBJ2-1|TRBV25-1|NA
ASSDIGGRANEQF
>TRBJ1-5|TRBV5-1|NA
ASSATTGGSQPQH
>TRBJ1-1|TRBV4-3|few
ASSQERGQVAAEAF
>TRBJ1-2|TRBV4-3|few
ASSLGQGGPLGDGYT
>TRBJ2-1|TRBV6-4|few
ASSDGVPGNEQF
>TRBJ2-2|TRBV11-3|NA
ASSSSRLAGVDGELF
>TRBJ1-2|TRBV20-1|NA
SASGYGYT
>TRBJ1-3|TRBV9|NA
ASSVRWEGSGNTIY
>TRBJ2-2|TRBV5-5|NA
ASSFGQGRIGELF
>TRBJ2-5|TRBV18|NA
ASSPQRIQETQY
>TRBJ2-7|TRBV7-3|NA
ASSLNKGHEQY
>TRBJ2-1|TRBV4-2|few
ATLLSAGVGQEQF
>TRBJ2-7|TRBV5-1|once
ATPGGAHEQY
>TRBJ1-1|TRBV18|NA
ASSPLGHASGVNMNTEAF
>TRBJ1-1|TRBV7-2|once
ASSLVQPSAF
>TRBJ1-5|TRBV29-1|few
SVGSAGGNQPQH
>TRBJ1-5|TRBV6-6|NA
ASSYLEGSNQPQH
>TRBJ2-7|TRBV19|NA
ASSGTTVYEQY
>TRBJ2-7|TRBV7-6|NA
ASSPGAGLVEQY